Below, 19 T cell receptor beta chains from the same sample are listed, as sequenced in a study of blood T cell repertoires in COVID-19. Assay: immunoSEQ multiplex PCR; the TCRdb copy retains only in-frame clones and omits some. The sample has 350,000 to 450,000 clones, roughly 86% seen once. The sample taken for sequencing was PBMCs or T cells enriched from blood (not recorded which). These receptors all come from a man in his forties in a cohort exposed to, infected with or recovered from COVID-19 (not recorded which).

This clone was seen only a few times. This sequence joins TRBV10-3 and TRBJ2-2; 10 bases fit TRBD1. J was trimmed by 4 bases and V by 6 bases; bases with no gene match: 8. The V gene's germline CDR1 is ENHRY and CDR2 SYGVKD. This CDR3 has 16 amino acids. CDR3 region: CAISAGTGVSTGELFF. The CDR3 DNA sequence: TGTGCCATCAGCGCCGGGACAGGGGTTAGCACCGGGGAGCTGTTTTTT.

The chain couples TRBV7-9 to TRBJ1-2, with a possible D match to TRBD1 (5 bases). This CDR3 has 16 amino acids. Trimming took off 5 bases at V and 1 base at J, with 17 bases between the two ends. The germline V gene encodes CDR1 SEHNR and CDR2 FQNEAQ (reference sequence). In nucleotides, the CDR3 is TGTGCCAGCAGCGAGACCACAGGCAGCCGTAACTATGGCTACACCTTC. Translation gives CASSETTGSRNYGYTF.

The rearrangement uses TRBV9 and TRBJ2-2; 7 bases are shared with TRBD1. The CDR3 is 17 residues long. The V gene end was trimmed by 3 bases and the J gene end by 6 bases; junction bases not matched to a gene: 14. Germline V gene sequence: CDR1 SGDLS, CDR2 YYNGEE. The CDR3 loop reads CASSATTGTEGAGELFF. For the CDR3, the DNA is TGTGCCAGCAGCGCGACGACCGGGACAGAGGGGGCCGGGGAGCTGTTTTTT.

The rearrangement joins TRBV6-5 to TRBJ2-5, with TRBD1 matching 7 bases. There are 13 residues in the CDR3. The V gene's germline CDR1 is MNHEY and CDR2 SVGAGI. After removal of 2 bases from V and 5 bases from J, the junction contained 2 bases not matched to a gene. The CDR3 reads CASSYGQVETQYF. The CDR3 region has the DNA TGTGCCAGCAGTTACGGACAGGTGGAGACCCAGTACTTC.

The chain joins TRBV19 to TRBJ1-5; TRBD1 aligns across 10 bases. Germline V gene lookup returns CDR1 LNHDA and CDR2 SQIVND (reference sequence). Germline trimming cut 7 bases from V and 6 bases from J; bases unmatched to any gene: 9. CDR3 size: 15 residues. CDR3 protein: CASMGQGFFGQPQHF. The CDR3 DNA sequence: TGTGCCAGTATGGGACAGGGGTTTTTCGGTCAGCCCCAGCATTTT.

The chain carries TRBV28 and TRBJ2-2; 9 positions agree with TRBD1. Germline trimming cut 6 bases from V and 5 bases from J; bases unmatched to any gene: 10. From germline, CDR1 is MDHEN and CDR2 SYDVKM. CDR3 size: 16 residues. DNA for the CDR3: TGTGCCAGCAGCTCCGGGACAGGGTTAAGGACCGGGGAGCTGTTTTTT. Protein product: CASSSGTGLRTGELFF.

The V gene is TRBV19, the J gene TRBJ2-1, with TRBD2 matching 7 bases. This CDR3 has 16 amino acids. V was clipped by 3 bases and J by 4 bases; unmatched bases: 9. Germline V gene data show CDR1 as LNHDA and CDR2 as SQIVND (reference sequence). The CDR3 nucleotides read TGTGCCAGTAGTATCACCGGGAGCGGGGATTACAATGAGCAGTTCTTC. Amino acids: CASSITGSGDYNEQFF.

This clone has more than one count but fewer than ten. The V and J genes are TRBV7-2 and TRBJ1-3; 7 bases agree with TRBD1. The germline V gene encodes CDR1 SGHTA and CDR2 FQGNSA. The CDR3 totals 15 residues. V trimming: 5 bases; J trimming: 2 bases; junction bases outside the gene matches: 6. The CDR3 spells CASSLDTGAGNTIYF. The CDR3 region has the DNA TGTGCCAGCAGCCTAGATACAGGGGCTGGAAACACCATATATTTT.

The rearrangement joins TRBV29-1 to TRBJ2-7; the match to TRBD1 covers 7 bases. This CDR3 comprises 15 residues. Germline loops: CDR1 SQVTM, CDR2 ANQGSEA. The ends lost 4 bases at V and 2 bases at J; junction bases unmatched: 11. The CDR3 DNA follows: TGCAGCGTTGTCAGAAATCCGGGACAGACCTACGAGCAGTACTTC. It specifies CSVVRNPGQTYEQYF.

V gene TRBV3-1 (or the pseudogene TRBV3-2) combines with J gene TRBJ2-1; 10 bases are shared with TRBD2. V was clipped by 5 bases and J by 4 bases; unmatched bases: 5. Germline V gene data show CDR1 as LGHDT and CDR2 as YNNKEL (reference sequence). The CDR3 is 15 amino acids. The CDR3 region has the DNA TGTGCCAGCAGCTCCCTAGCGGGAGAGTACAATGAGCAGTTCTTC. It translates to CASSSLAGEYNEQFF.

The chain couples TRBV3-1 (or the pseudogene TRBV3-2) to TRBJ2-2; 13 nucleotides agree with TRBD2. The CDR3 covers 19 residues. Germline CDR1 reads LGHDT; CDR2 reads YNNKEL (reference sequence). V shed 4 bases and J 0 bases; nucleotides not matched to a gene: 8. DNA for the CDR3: TGTGCCAGCAGCCTGGGACTAGCGGGATCTCCCGCGAACACCGGGGAGCTGTTTTTT. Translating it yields CASSLGLAGSPANTGELFF.

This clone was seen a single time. The CDR3 DNA sequence: TGTGCCAGCAGCCAAGAGTCACAGGGGAAGGAGCAGTACTTC. It yields the protein CASSQESQGKEQYF. V gene TRBV4-2 combines with J gene TRBJ2-7; 7 nucleotides align to TRBD1. There are 14 residues in the CDR3. The junction had 6 bases not matched to a gene; V was cut back by 0 bases and J by 7 bases. CDR1 is LGHNA, CDR2 YNFKEQ, per germline.

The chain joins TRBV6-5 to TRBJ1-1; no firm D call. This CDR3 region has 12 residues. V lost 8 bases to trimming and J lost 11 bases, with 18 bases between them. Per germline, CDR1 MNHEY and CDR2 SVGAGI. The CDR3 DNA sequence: TGTGCCAGCGGGGAAAGGTACAGAGGGGCTTTCTTT. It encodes CASGERYRGAFF.

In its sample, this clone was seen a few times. The CDR3 DNA reads as TGTGCCAGCAGTTACAAACCGGGACCCGGAGGGAGAAAACTGTTTTTT. Residues: CASSYKPGPGGRKLFF. The chain recombines TRBV6-5 with TRBJ1-4, with D possibly being TRBD1 (5 bases). Germline values: CDR1 MNHEY, CDR2 SVGAGI. Trimming removed 2 bases at V and 10 bases at J, with 20 bases between. This CDR3 is 16 amino acids long.

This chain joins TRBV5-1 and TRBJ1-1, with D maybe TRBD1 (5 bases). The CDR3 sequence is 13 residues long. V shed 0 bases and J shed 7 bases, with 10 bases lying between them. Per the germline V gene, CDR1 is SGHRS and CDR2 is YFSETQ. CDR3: CASSLAGENEAFF. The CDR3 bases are TGCGCCAGCAGCTTGGCGGGGGAAAATGAAGCTTTCTTT.

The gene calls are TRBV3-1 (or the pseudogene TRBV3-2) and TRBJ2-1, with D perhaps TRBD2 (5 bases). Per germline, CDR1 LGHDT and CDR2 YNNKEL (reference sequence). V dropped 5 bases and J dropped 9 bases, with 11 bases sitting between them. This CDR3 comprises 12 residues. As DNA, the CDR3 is TGTGCCAGCAGCATCGGAGGAGGTGAGCAGTTCTTC. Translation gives CASSIGGGEQFF.

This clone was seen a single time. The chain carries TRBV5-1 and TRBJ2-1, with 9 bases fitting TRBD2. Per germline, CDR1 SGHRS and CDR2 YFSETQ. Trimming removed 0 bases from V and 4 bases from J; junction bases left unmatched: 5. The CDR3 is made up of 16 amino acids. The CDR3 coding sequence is TGCGCCAGCAGCTTGGTCGCGGGAGGGGGTTACAATGAGCAGTTCTTC. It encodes CASSLVAGGGYNEQFF.

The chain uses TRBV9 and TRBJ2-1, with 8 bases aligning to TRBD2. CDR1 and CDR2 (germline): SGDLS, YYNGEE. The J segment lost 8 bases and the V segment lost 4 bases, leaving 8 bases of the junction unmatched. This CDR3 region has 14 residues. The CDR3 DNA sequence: TGTGCCAGCAGCTCGCGGACTAGCTGGTATGAGCAGTTCTTC. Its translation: CASSSRTSWYEQFF.

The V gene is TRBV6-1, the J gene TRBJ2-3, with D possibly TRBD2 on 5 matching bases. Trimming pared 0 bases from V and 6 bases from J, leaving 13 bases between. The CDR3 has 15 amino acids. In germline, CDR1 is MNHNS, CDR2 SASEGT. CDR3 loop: CASSEASDSGDTQYF. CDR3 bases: TGTGCCAGCAGTGAAGCATCGGATTCGGGGGATACGCAGTATTTT.